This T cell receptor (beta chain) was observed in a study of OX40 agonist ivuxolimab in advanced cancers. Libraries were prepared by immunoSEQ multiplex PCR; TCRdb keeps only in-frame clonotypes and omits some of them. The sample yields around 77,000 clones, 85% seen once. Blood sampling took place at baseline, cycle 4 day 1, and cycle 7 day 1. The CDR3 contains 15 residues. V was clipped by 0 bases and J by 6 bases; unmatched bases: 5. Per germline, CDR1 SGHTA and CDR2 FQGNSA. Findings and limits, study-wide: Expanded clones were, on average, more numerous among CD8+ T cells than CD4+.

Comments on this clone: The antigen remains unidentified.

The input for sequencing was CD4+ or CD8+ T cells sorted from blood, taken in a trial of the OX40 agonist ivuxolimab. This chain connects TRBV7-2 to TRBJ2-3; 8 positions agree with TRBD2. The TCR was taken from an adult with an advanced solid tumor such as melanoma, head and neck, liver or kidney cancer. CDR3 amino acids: CASSLAPAGADTQYF. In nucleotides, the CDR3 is TGTGCCAGCAGCTTAGCGCCAGCGGGGGCGGATACGCAGTATTTT.